Shown below are 29 T cell receptor beta chains from a single sample sequenced in a study of blood T cell repertoires in COVID-19 (dated by TCRdb to about 2020). The library was generated by the immunoSEQ multiplex PCR assay. TCRdb took over this immuneACCESS table, retaining in-frame rearrangements with V and J assigned. Such tables are incomplete; in checked studies, under half of the missing clones stem from an unresolved V gene, and the remainder is unexplained. Here the sample has roughly 96,000 clones; over 80% occur a single time. The top ten clones comprise approximately 18% of the sample. Source material: peripheral blood. These receptors were taken from a man older than 75 with acute or convalescent COVID-19.

This chain uses TRBV11-2 with TRBJ2-5; no clear D. Germline-derived CDR1 and CDR2 are SGHAT and FQNNGV. CDR3 length equals 14 residues. V was trimmed by 1 base and J by 5 bases, leaving 11 bases between them. CDR3 nucleotides: TGTGCCAGCAGCTTAGTACCAGGTGGGGAGACCCAGTACTTC. Amino acids: CASSLVPGGETQYF.

The rearrangement uses TRBV6-2 or TRBV6-3 and TRBJ1-5; unclear D gene. The V gene's germline CDR1 is MNHEY and CDR2 SVGEGT. CDR3 length: 12 amino acids. V lost 0 bases and J 9 bases, leaving 6 bases between the germline ends. The CDR3 DNA is TGTGCCAGCAGTTACTCGAACACGCCCCAGCATTTT. Protein sequence: CASSYSNTPQHF.

The chain is built from TRBV6-5 and TRBJ2-3; D is possibly TRBD2 (6 bases). The CDR3 spans 14 residues. CDR1 MNHEY and CDR2 SVGAGI come from the germline V gene. Trimming shortened V by 2 bases and J by 3 bases, and 9 bases separated the two germline ends. In DNA form, the CDR3 reads TGTGCCAGCAGTTACCAGCGGGCGACAGATACGCAGTATTTT. This codes for CASSYQRATDTQYF.

This chain connects TRBV7-2 to TRBJ1-4, with D hard to call. Per germline, CDR1 SGHTA and CDR2 FQGNSA. CDR3 length: 13 residues. V lost 3 bases, J lost 2 bases, and 4 bases lay in between. The CDR3 protein is CASSFRTNEKLFF. CDR3 coding DNA: TGTGCCAGCAGCTTCCGGACTAATGAAAAACTGTTTTTT.

V and J are TRBV9 and TRBJ1-6, with 8 bases identical to TRBD1. The germline gives CDR1 SGDLS, CDR2 YYNGEE. The J segment lost 14 bases and the V segment lost 3 bases, leaving 1 base of the junction unmatched. CDR3 length equals 11 residues. The CDR3 loop is CASSAGGALHF. The CDR3 DNA is TGTGCCAGCAGCGCAGGGGGCGCCCTCCACTTT.

This clone is a singleton in its sample. The chain joins TRBV4-3 to TRBJ2-1, with 8 positions matching TRBD2. V was pared by 4 bases and J by 0 bases, with 5 bases of the junction left unmatched. The V gene's germline CDR1 is LGHNA and CDR2 YSLEER. The CDR3 runs 16 residues. The CDR3 DNA follows: TGCGCCAGCAGCCCAGAGGGACTAGGCTCCTACAATGAGCAGTTCTTC. Translated: CASSPEGLGSYNEQFF.

This clone was seen a handful of times. This chain joins TRBV28 and TRBJ1-5; D might be TRBD1 (5 bases). Germline V lookup: CDR1 MDHEN, CDR2 SYDVKM. The CDR3 spans 15 residues. V lost 3 bases to trimming and J lost 7 bases, with 16 bases between them. The CDR3 nucleotides read TGTGCCAGCAGTTTTCGTCGTCAGGGTGGCCAGCCCCAGCATTTT. It specifies CASSFRRQGGQPQHF.

The chain is built from TRBV2 and TRBJ2-1, with 15 bases lining up with TRBD2. V trimming: 5 bases; J trimming: 10 bases; junction bases outside the gene matches: 6. The CDR3 loop spans 15 amino acids. Per germline, CDR1 SNHLY and CDR2 FYNNEI. CDR3 sequence: CASSPGLAGGREQFF. In nucleotides, the CDR3 is TGTGCCAGCAGTCCGGGACTAGCGGGGGGTCGAGAGCAGTTCTTC.

The rearrangement uses TRBV28 and TRBJ2-7; 7 nucleotides align to TRBD1. This CDR3 region has 12 residues. The V segment lost 1 base and the J segment 13 bases; nucleotides outside the gene matches: 7. Looked up from germline, CDR1 is MDHEN and CDR2 is SYDVKM. CDR3 region: CASSLLGQSNYF. CDR3 bases: TGTGCCAGCAGTTTATTGGGACAGAGTAATTACTTC.

The CDR3 loop is CASSDGASGANVLTF. The CDR3 nucleotides are TGTGCCAGCAGTGATGGGGCCTCTGGGGCCAACGTCCTGACTTTC. The chain combines TRBV28 with TRBJ2-6; TRBD1 is a possible D gene (5 bases). Germline CDR1 and CDR2: MDHEN and SYDVKM. Trimming shortened V by 5 bases and J by 0 bases, and 8 bases separated the two germline ends. The CDR3 is made up of 15 amino acids.

V usage is TRBV5-4 and J usage is TRBJ1-5, with a weak D call TRBD1 (6 bases). This CDR3 comprises 14 residues. Germline V gives CDR1 SGHNT, CDR2 YYREEE (reference sequence). Trimming shortened V by 0 bases and J by 4 bases, and 8 bases separated the two germline ends. CDR3: CASSLDQGNQPQHF. For the CDR3, the DNA is TGTGCCAGCAGCTTGGATCAGGGGAATCAGCCCCAGCATTTT.

The V and J genes are TRBV28 and TRBJ2-7; 7 nucleotides line up with TRBD2. Looked up from germline, CDR1 is MDHEN and CDR2 is SYDVKM. CDR3 size: 13 residues. J was trimmed by 4 bases and V by 7 bases; bases with no gene match: 7. CDR3: CASTSTGGYEQYF. CDR3 DNA: TGTGCCAGCACCAGTACCGGGGGGTACGAGCAGTACTTC.

This clone has just a few counts. The V call is TRBV5-1, the J call TRBJ1-1, with D perhaps matching TRBD1 (6 bases). V lost 1 base to trimming and J lost 5 bases, with 12 bases between them. CDR3 length: 14 amino acids. CDR1 SGHRS and CDR2 YFSETQ come from the germline V gene. The DNA of the CDR3 is TGCGCCAGCAGCTTGACCAGGGGCATTACTGAAGCTTTCTTT. The encoded protein is CASSLTRGITEAFF.

The rearrangement links TRBV7-2 to TRBJ2-6; 7 nucleotides agree with TRBD1. Germline trimming cut 5 bases from V and 0 bases from J; bases unmatched to any gene: 4. Germline V CDR1 and CDR2: SGHTA, FQGNSA. The CDR3 is 16 amino acids. Written as DNA, the CDR3 is TGTGCCAGCAGCCGGGACAGTGGCTCTGGGGCCAACGTCCTGACTTTC. Its protein product is CASSRDSGSGANVLTF.

The rearrangement uses TRBV18 and TRBJ1-1; 7 positions agree with TRBD1. V was pared by 4 bases and J by 4 bases, with 6 bases of the junction left unmatched. The CDR3 consists of 14 residues. Germline CDR1 KGHSH, CDR2 LQKENI. This CDR3 reads CASSLGQEGTEAFF. CDR3 sequence (DNA): TGTGCCAGCTCACTTGGACAGGAAGGCACTGAAGCTTTCTTT.

This clone was counted at least ten times. This chain uses TRBV6-1 with TRBJ2-2; 9 nucleotides agree with TRBD1. The CDR3 covers 16 residues. Germline assignment: CDR1 MNHNS and CDR2 SASEGT. The J segment lost 3 bases and the V segment lost 3 bases, leaving 5 bases of the junction unmatched. The CDR3 DNA is TGTGCCAGCAGTGATCCGGGACAGGGTTACACCGGGGAGCTGTTTTTT. This codes for CASSDPGQGYTGELFF.

CDR3 amino acids: CASSLSSGRQEQYF. CDR3 nucleotides: TGTGCCAGCAGCTTATCTAGCGGGAGGCAAGAGCAGTACTTC. The chain combines TRBV5-4 with TRBJ2-7; TRBD2 agrees at 11 bases. This CDR3 has 14 amino acids. V shed 2 bases, J shed 7 bases, and the junction held 5 bases outside the gene matches. CDR1 and CDR2 (germline): SGHNT, YYREEE (reference sequence).

On this clone itself: This specimen includes other DNA sequences encoding the same CDR3. This chain links TRBV18 with TRBJ2-5; TRBD1 matches at 9 bases. This CDR3 comprises 15 residues. The V segment lost 1 base and the J segment 5 bases; nucleotides outside the gene matches: 5. Germline CDR1 is KGHSH and CDR2 is LQKENI. The CDR3 protein is CASSPRTGEGETQYF. Written as DNA, the CDR3 is TGTGCCAGCTCACCACGGACAGGGGAGGGCGAGACCCAGTACTTC.

This clone appeared a single time. The chain carries TRBV4-3 and TRBJ2-6; TRBD1 matches at 8 bases. Germline trimming cut 4 bases from V and 0 bases from J; bases unmatched to any gene: 5. Germline V gives CDR1 LGHNA, CDR2 YSLEER. The CDR3 is made up of 17 amino acids. The CDR3 is CASSLGQGSSGANVLTF. CDR3 coding DNA: TGCGCCAGCAGCCTAGGACAGGGTAGCTCTGGGGCCAACGTCCTGACTTTC.

V and J are TRBV18 and TRBJ2-1; TRBD1 agrees at 10 bases. The V segment lost 1 base and the J segment 7 bases; nucleotides outside the gene matches: 4. CDR3 length: 15 amino acids. The germline CDR1 and CDR2 sequences are KGHSH and LQKENI. The CDR3 DNA reads as TGTGCCAGCTCACCACTGGGACAGGGGCAGAATGAGCAGTTCTTC. Translation: CASSPLGQGQNEQFF. Filled out from reference TRBV18 and TRBJ2-1, the complete variable domain reads NAGVMQNPRHLVRRRGQEARLRCSPMKGHSHVYWYRQLPEEGLKFMVYLQKENIIDESGMPKERFSAEFPKEGPSILRIQQVVRGDSAAYFCASSPLGQGQNEQFFGPGTRLTVL.

The gene calls are TRBV4-1 and TRBJ2-7; 9 bases align to TRBD1. This CDR3 comprises 16 residues. With V trimmed by 3 bases and J by 6 bases, 12 bases remained unmatched. CDR1 is MGHRA and CDR2 is YSYEKL in the germline V gene. CDR3 sequence reads: CASSHPGTGMKGEQYF. CDR3 DNA: TGCGCCAGCAGCCATCCCGGGACAGGGATGAAAGGCGAGCAGTACTTC.

The chain joins TRBV5-5 to TRBJ2-1; 9 bases match TRBD1. Germline V gene lookup returns CDR1 SGHKS and CDR2 YYEKEE (reference sequence). This CDR3 spans 13 amino acids. V was clipped by 3 bases and J by 8 bases; unmatched bases: 3. The CDR3 protein is CASSSGTGYEQFF. CDR3 nucleotide sequence: TGTGCCAGCAGCTCCGGGACAGGGTATGAGCAGTTCTTC.

J is TRBJ2-1 and V is TRBV9; 10 bases agree with TRBD2. The CDR3 contains 16 residues. The junction had 7 bases not matched to a gene; V was cut back by 0 bases and J by 7 bases. Germline V gene lookup returns CDR1 SGDLS and CDR2 YYNGEE. CDR3 loop: CASSVASGGAWNEQFF. CDR3 DNA sequence: TGTGCCAGCAGCGTAGCGAGCGGGGGGGCCTGGAATGAGCAGTTCTTC.

The V call is TRBV21-1, the J call TRBJ1-5; the table's D call, TRBD1, was not checked against the DNA. TRBV21-1 is recorded as a pseudogene. This CDR3 contains 14 residues. DNA for the CDR3: TGTGCCAGCAGCATCCGACAGGGTCGACAGCCCCAGCATTTT. As protein: CASSIRQGRQPQHF.

This chain connects TRBV3-1 (or the pseudogene TRBV3-2) to TRBJ1-1; D is unresolved. The CDR3 is 15 amino acids. Trimming took off 1 base at V and 0 bases at J, with 9 bases between the two ends. Germline CDR1 is LGHDT and CDR2 is YNNKEL (reference sequence). The CDR3 DNA reads as TGTGCCAGCAGCCAAGCCGGACTGATGAACACTGAAGCTTTCTTT. Its protein is CASSQAGLMNTEAFF.

This chain connects TRBV4-2 to TRBJ2-1, with D possibly matching TRBD1 (6 bases). The CDR3 contains 16 residues. Germline V gene data show CDR1 as LGHNA and CDR2 as YNFKEQ. V shed 0 bases and J shed 4 bases, with 13 bases lying between them. The CDR3 loop reads CASSQEDSLRYNEQFF. The CDR3 coding sequence is TGTGCCAGCAGCCAAGAGGACAGCCTGAGGTACAATGAGCAGTTCTTC.

V usage is TRBV28 and J usage is TRBJ1-2; the D gene is possibly TRBD1 (6 bases). Per germline, CDR1 MDHEN and CDR2 SYDVKM. The CDR3 covers 16 residues. V lost 2 bases to trimming and J lost 4 bases, with 17 bases between them. In DNA form, the CDR3 reads TGTGCCAGCAGTTTAGAGGGGCAGGGGTTATTCTATGGCTACACCTTC. It translates to CASSLEGQGLFYGYTF.

This chain links TRBV28 with TRBJ1-5; possibly TRBD1 for D (5 bases). V was clipped by 8 bases and J by 7 bases, with 15 bases between them. Per the germline V gene, CDR1 is MDHEN and CDR2 is SYDVKM. This CDR3 region has 13 residues. The CDR3 region has the DNA TGTGCCAGCTGGGGGGGGACGGGCCAGCCCCAGCATTTT. As protein: CASWGGTGQPQHF.

The chain combines TRBV27 with TRBJ1-1, with 9 bases lining up with TRBD1. Germline CDR1 MNHEY, CDR2 SMNVEV (reference sequence). CDR3 length: 16 amino acids. With 5 bases clipped from V and 0 bases from J, the junction kept 7 bases outside the gene matches. The CDR3: CASSPRTGEVNTEAFF. DNA of the CDR3: TGTGCCAGCAGTCCCCGGACAGGGGAGGTGAACACTGAAGCTTTCTTT.